These T cell receptor beta chains were read from a single sample in a study of CD8 T cells in Susac syndrome. TCRdb analysed the immunoSEQ multiplex PCR reads with MiXCR anew, one entry per CDR3 protein. Of under 200,000 distinct CDR3 sequences in the sample, around nine tenths were seen once. The sequenced sample consisted of CD4+ T cells from PBMCs. The receptors were gathered from a human donor with Susac syndrome. The CDR3 runs from the conserved cysteine through the conserved F or W. D genes are given only for firm matches. Only part of the rows carry a size: once, few, many, or a class if the clone is expanded.

cdr3_aa cdr3_nt clone_size j_call d_call v_call cdr3_length
CSVLYLNTGELFF TGCAGCGTTCTATACCTTAACACCGGGGAGCTGTTTTTT . TRBJ2-2 . TRBV29-1 13
CSARATGGRETQYF TGCAGTGCTAGAGCGACAGGGGGCCGAGAGACCCAGTACTTC once TRBJ2-5 TRBD1 TRBV20-1 14
CASSEYPGVGPGPLHF TGTGCCAGCAGTGAATACCCGGGGGTGGGTCCGGGGCCCCTCCACTTT . TRBJ1-6 . TRBV25-1 16
CASSKRDSPWAQYF TGTGCCAGCAGTAAAAGGGACAGCCCTTGGGCCCAGTACTTC . TRBJ2-5 TRBD1 TRBV7-9 14
CASSLLPQGAGDTQYF TGTGCCAGCAGCCTCTTGCCACAGGGGGCAGGAGATACGCAGTATTTT . TRBJ2-3 TRBD1 TRBV12-3/TRBV12-4 16
CSARDEGLNTEAFF TGCAGTGCTAGAGATGAGGGTTTGAACACTGAAGCTTTCTTT . TRBJ1-1 . TRBV20-1 14
CASSQDRIGVTEAFF TGCGCCAGCAGCCAAGATCGTATAGGGGTCACTGAAGCTTTCTTT once TRBJ1-1 . TRBV4-1 15
CATSRGGGFDGYTF TGTGCCACCAGCAGAGGGGGGGGTTTCGATGGCTACACCTTC . TRBJ1-2 . TRBV15 14
CSASSGTSGSYEQYF TGCAGTGCTAGCTCCGGGACTAGCGGTTCCTACGAGCAGTACTTC . TRBJ2-7 TRBD2 TRBV20-1 15
CSASYVAGLGEQYF TGCAGTGCTAGTTACGTTGCGGGACTGGGCGAGCAGTACTTC . TRBJ2-7 . TRBV20-1 14
CASSVQQGGYEQYF TGTGCCAGCAGCGTCCAACAGGGAGGCTACGAGCAGTACTTC . TRBJ2-7 . TRBV3-1 14
CSARAHRLITEAFF TGCAGTGCTAGAGCCCACAGACTGATCACTGAAGCTTTCTTT . TRBJ1-1 . TRBV20-1 14
CASGAGGSYGYTF TGTGCCAGCGGCGCAGGGGGTAGCTATGGCTACACCTTC . TRBJ1-2 TRBD1 TRBV2 13
CASTGLAGVGEQFF TGTGCCAGTACCGGACTAGCGGGAGTTGGTGAGCAGTTCTTC once TRBJ2-1 TRBD2 TRBV19 14
CASSQLGAQTGELFF TGTGCCAGCAGCCAACTAGGGGCGCAAACCGGGGAGCTGTTTTTT . TRBJ2-2 . TRBV11-2 15
CASSDTGGLGNEQFF TGTGCCAGCAGTGACACAGGGGGTCTGGGTAATGAGCAGTTCTTC . TRBJ2-1 TRBD1 TRBV6-4 15
CASSYSGQGASYNSPLHF TGTGCCAGCAGTTACTCGGGACAGGGGGCATCCTATAATTCACCCCTCCACTTT . TRBJ1-6 TRBD1 TRBV6-5 18
CASSIPGQGKGTQYF TGTGCCAGCAGCATCCCGGGACAGGGGAAAGGGACCCAGTACTTC . TRBJ2-5 . TRBV21-1 15
CASSFPPAGPRNTIYF TGTGCCAGCAGCTTCCCCCCCGCGGGGCCACGAAACACCATATATTTT . TRBJ1-3 . TRBV7-9 16
CASSQTGPDYGYTF TGTGCCAGCAGCCAGACAGGGCCAGACTATGGCTACACCTTC few TRBJ1-2 TRBD1 TRBV11-1 14
CASSPSPFPGSSYNEQFF TGTGCCAGCAGCCCTAGTCCATTCCCGGGAAGCTCCTACAATGAGCAGTTCTTC . TRBJ2-1 . TRBV4-2 18
CASSTLAGGPEDTQYF TGTGCCAGCAGCACCTTAGCGGGAGGGCCCGAAGATACGCAGTATTTT . TRBJ2-3 TRBD2 TRBV9 16
CASNREGTDTQYF TGTGCCAGCAATAGGGAGGGCACAGATACGCAGTATTTT . TRBJ2-3 . TRBV2 13
CSVEGGAGTNNEQFF TGCAGCGTTGAAGGGGGGGCCGGGACAAACAATGAGCAGTTCTTC . TRBJ2-1 . TRBV29-1 15
CSAREDRTKPQHF TGCAGTGCTAGGGAGGACAGGACCAAGCCCCAGCATTTT . TRBJ1-5 TRBD1 TRBV20-1 13
CASRWRASEQYF TGTGCCAGCCGCTGGAGGGCATCTGAGCAGTACTTC once TRBJ2-7 . TRBV28 12
CSARSGLEETQYF TGCAGTGCTAGATCAGGGTTAGAGGAGACCCAGTACTTC . TRBJ2-5 . TRBV20-1 13
CASGGSRSSYEQYF TGTGCCAGTGGCGGGTCTAGGAGCTCCTACGAGCAGTACTTC . TRBJ2-7 . TRBV2 14
CASLAGGKDEQYF TGTGCCAGCTTGGCAGGGGGCAAGGACGAGCAGTACTTC . TRBJ2-7 TRBD1 TRBV28 13
CASSWGAPTPYEQYF TGCGCCAGCAGCTGGGGGGCCCCGACCCCTTACGAGCAGTACTTC . TRBJ2-7 . TRBV5-1 15
CASTATPGVAFF TGTGCCAGCACCGCTACCCCAGGGGTAGCTTTCTTT . TRBJ1-1 . TRBV28 12
CASSLPDRDWLAGVDEQFF TGTGCCAGCAGCTTACCGGACAGGGATTGGCTAGCGGGAGTGGATGAGCAGTTCTTC . TRBJ2-1 TRBD2 TRBV7-2 19
CASSVRTGFYNEQFF TGTGCCAGCAGCGTCCGGACAGGGTTCTACAATGAGCAGTTCTTC . TRBJ2-1 TRBD1 TRBV5-4 15
CASSLSGTPDTQYF TGTGCCAGCAGCTTATCCGGGACCCCAGATACGCAGTATTTT once TRBJ2-3 . TRBV7-9 14
CASSQVFSGTSANSGANVLTF TGCGCCAGCAGCCAAGTATTTTCCGGGACTAGCGCTAACTCTGGGGCCAACGTCCTGACTTTC . TRBJ2-6 TRBD2 TRBV4-1 21
CASSIAGGTEAFF TGTGCCAGTAGTATAGCGGGAGGCACTGAAGCTTTCTTT . TRBJ1-1 . TRBV19 13
CATSVSGLDTQYF TGTGCCACCAGTGTGTCGGGGTTGGATACGCAGTATTTT . TRBJ2-3 . TRBV24-1 13
CATSRDRGQGGQPQHF TGTGCCACCAGCAGAGATCGAGGGCAGGGGGGTCAGCCCCAGCATTTT once TRBJ1-5 TRBD1 TRBV15 16
CATSRRTSGLNYEQYF TGTGCCACCAGCAGAAGGACTAGCGGCCTCAACTACGAGCAGTACTTC once TRBJ2-7 TRBD2 TRBV15 16
CASSTGLAATYEQYF TGTGCCAGCAGCACCGGACTAGCTGCCACCTACGAGCAGTACTTC . TRBJ2-7 TRBD2 TRBV5-6 15
CASSHSEVQETQYF TGTGCCAGCTCACATTCGGAGGTTCAAGAGACCCAGTACTTC . TRBJ2-5 . TRBV18 14
CASSTGKGNEQFF TGTGCCAGTAGTACAGGGAAGGGCAATGAGCAGTTCTTC once TRBJ2-1 . TRBV19 13
CASTKGQGGNEQYF TGTGCCAGCACCAAGGGACAGGGTGGCAACGAGCAGTACTTC . TRBJ2-7 TRBD1 TRBV5-6 14
CATSGTANEQFF TGTGCCACTAGCGGGACGGCCAATGAGCAGTTCTTC . TRBJ2-1 TRBD2 TRBV10-3 12
CASSQGRFRGRSYNEQFF TGCGCCAGCAGCCAAGGGCGGTTTAGGGGACGCTCCTACAATGAGCAGTTCTTC . TRBJ2-1 . TRBV4-1 18
CASSEATGDQPQHF TGTGCCAGCAGTGAAGCTACAGGGGATCAGCCCCAGCATTTT . TRBJ1-5 TRBD1 TRBV2 14